This section outlines one TCR beta chain sequence together with its context. No antigen is known for it. From the reads, TCRdb called clonotypes with MiXCR, one entry per CDR3 protein. The sample shows about 740,000 distinct CDR3 sequences, roughly 35% of them seen only once. The record originates from a study of T cell repertoires in cytomegalovirus infection. Study summary: Both CMV infection and a matching HLA type were indicated by public TCR beta signatures. Whole-study results and caveats: Carriers of CMV plus the relevant HLA were identified by cumulative public TCR beta family frequency. HLA-C-restricted CMV clonotypes gave the most frequent clonotype in two of eight donors.

The CDR3 runs 15 residues. Germline CDR1 SGHRS, CDR2 YFSETQ. The trim removed 4 bases at V and 7 bases at J, leaving 11 bases unmatched. This clonotype originated in a human donor in good health (CMV status not recorded). Some clones in this sample may be carry-over from other donors' samples. The chain links TRBV5-1 to TRBJ2-1, with 7 bases identical to TRBD2. What was sequenced was PBMCs. For the CDR3, the DNA is TGCGCCAGCAGCCCGGAGGGAGGGGTGGGGAATGAGCAGTTCTTC. This translates into CASSPEGGVGNEQFF.